Following are 14 T cell receptor beta chains from one sample sequenced in a study of blood T cell repertoires in COVID-19. The assay was immunoSEQ multiplex PCR, and TCRdb's table has in-frame clones only and misses some. The sample includes more than 300,000 clones, 65% to 85% seen only once; the top ten take roughly 1.1%. The sample consisted of peripheral blood. All receptors come from a woman aged 45-59 years with acute or convalescent COVID-19.

This chain uses TRBV7-6 with TRBJ2-5; D is possibly TRBD1 (5 bases). From germline, CDR1 is SGHVS and CDR2 FNYEAQ. V lost 1 base and J lost 5, with 11 bases in between. The CDR3 sequence is 14 residues long. CDR3 bases: TGTGCCAGCAGCTTAGTTGGGGCCGGGGAGACCCAGTACTTC. This sequence encodes CASSLVGAGETQYF.

This clone was detected a few times. The V call is TRBV7-2, the J call TRBJ1-4; D not resolved. In germline, CDR1 is SGHTA, CDR2 FQGNSA. CDR3 length equals 16 residues. The V end lost 2 bases, the J end lost 0 bases, and 10 bases lay between the germline ends. CDR3: CASSLSSSSTNEKLFF. For the CDR3, the DNA is TGTGCCAGCAGCTTAAGTTCGAGCTCAACTAATGAAAAACTGTTTTTT.

Here the CDR3 reads CASSPRAGTGRTNTIYF. Written as DNA, the CDR3 is TGTGCCAGCAGCCCCCGTGCGGGGACAGGGAGAACAAACACCATATATTTT. The chain has TRBV9 and TRBJ1-3; TRBD1 aligns across 9 bases. V was clipped by 4 bases and J by 6 bases; unmatched bases: 14. CDR1 is SGDLS, CDR2 YYNGEE, per germline. There are 17 residues in the CDR3.

Only a few counts were recorded for this clone. The chain couples TRBV5-4 to TRBJ1-1, with D hard to call. V was shortened by 0 bases and J by 1 base, with 7 bases between the two germline ends. The CDR3 has 14 amino acids. Germline loops: CDR1 SGHNT, CDR2 YYREEE (reference sequence). The CDR3: CASSLDAGNTEAFF. CDR3 in DNA: TGTGCCAGCAGCTTGGACGCGGGGAACACTGAAGCTTTCTTT.

V and J are TRBV27 and TRBJ1-1, with D possibly being TRBD1 (6 bases). V was cut by 5 bases and J by 4 bases, with 17 bases left in between. Looked up from germline, CDR1 is MNHEY and CDR2 is SMNVEV (reference sequence). The CDR3 consists of 15 residues. The CDR3 region is CASSQGRWGGTEAFF. The DNA of the CDR3 is TGTGCCAGCAGTCAGGGGCGCTGGGGGGGCACTGAAGCTTTCTTT.

The chain is built from TRBV3-1 (or the pseudogene TRBV3-2) and TRBJ1-1; 7 positions match TRBD1. The CDR3 has 13 residues. J lost 10 bases, V lost 8 bases, and 13 bases had no gene match. CDR1 is LGHDT, CDR2 YNNKEL, per germline (reference sequence). The CDR3 sequence: CASSGGTALLAFF. The CDR3 DNA sequence: TGTGCCAGCTCCGGCGGGACAGCCCTTTTAGCTTTCTTT.

The V call is TRBV27, the J call TRBJ2-5; a possible D gene is TRBD1 (6 bases). The CDR3 consists of 14 residues. V was pared by 2 bases and J by 7 bases, with 14 bases between. CDR1 and CDR2 from the germline V gene are MNHEY and SMNVEV (reference sequence). The CDR3 sequence: CASSLDRNRPTQYF. The CDR3 DNA is TGTGCCAGCAGTTTAGACAGGAACAGGCCGACCCAGTACTTC.

This chain connects TRBV19 to TRBJ2-2, with 8 bases fitting TRBD2. V trimming: 4 bases; J trimming: 5 bases; junction bases outside the gene matches: 9. The CDR3 has 16 amino acids. Germline CDR1 is LNHDA and CDR2 is SQIVND (reference sequence). CDR3 loop: CASSTPTAGDTGELFF. CDR3 bases: TGTGCCAGTAGTACACCTACAGCGGGAGATACCGGGGAGCTGTTTTTT. The whole variable domain, filled in from reference TRBV19 and TRBJ2-2, reads DGGITQSPKYLFRKEGQNVTLSCEQNLNHDAMYWYRQDPGQGLRLIYYSQIVNDFQKGDIAEGYSVSREKKESFPLTVTSAQKNPTAFYLCASSTPTAGDTGELFFGEGSRLTVL.

This CDR3 reads CASSFERLHGYTF. The CDR3 DNA follows: TGTGCCAGCAGCTTCGAGCGACTCCACGGCTACACCTTC. The J gene is TRBJ1-2, the V gene TRBV5-6, with unresolved D. Germline V gene sequence: CDR1 SGHDT, CDR2 YYEEEE. The length of the CDR3 is 13 residues. V was pared by 2 bases and J by 8 bases, with 13 bases between.

This chain joins TRBV5-1 and TRBJ2-5; the match to TRBD1 covers 10 bases. The CDR3 extends over 17 amino acids. J lost 1 base, V lost 4 bases, and 10 bases had no gene match. Germline V CDR1 and CDR2: SGHRS, YFSETQ. In DNA form, the CDR3 reads TGCGCCAGCAGCCCAGGACAGGGGGGGGCAATCCAAGAGACCCAGTACTTC. Translation: CASSPGQGGAIQETQYF.

The chain couples TRBV11-2 to TRBJ2-7; TRBD1 matches 8 bases. Trimming at V came to 1 base and at J to 2 bases, leaving 1 base not matched to a gene. Per the germline V gene, CDR1 is SGHAT and CDR2 is FQNNGV. The CDR3 is made up of 14 amino acids. The CDR3 DNA follows: TGTGCCAGCAGCTTAGGGGACAGGCCCTACGAGCAGTACTTC. It encodes CASSLGDRPYEQYF.

The chain links TRBV5-6 to TRBJ2-7; TRBD2 is a possible D gene (5 bases). The CDR3 length is 15 residues. Trimming took off 6 bases at V and 2 bases at J, with 18 bases between the two ends. Per germline, CDR1 SGHDT and CDR2 YYEEEE. As DNA, the CDR3 is TGTGCCAGCATCTCCCTGGCGGGCTCCCCCTACGAGCAGTACGTC. As protein: CASISLAGSPYEQYV.

The J gene is TRBJ1-1, the V gene TRBV7-2, with 11 bases matching TRBD1. The V segment lost 5 bases and the J segment 5 bases; nucleotides outside the gene matches: 4. CDR3 length: 14 residues. CDR1 is SGHTA and CDR2 is FQGNSA in the germline V gene. CDR3 sequence reads: CASSEDRGRTEAFF. DNA for the CDR3: TGTGCCAGCAGCGAGGACAGGGGGCGGACTGAAGCTTTCTTT.

Comment on this clone: Other DNA sequences in this sample translate to the same CDR3. J is TRBJ2-1 and V is TRBV11-2; TRBD2 matches at 11 bases. The CDR3 covers 16 residues. After removal of 1 base from V and 4 bases from J, the junction contained 3 bases not matched to a gene. Germline CDR1 is SGHAT and CDR2 is FQNNGV. CDR3 nucleotides: TGTGCCAGCAGCTTAGTAGCGGGAGGGATTTACAATGAGCAGTTCTTC. Translated: CASSLVAGGIYNEQFF.